These 18 T cell receptor beta chains originate from one sample sequenced in a study of blood T cell repertoires in COVID-19. Clones were read by immunoSEQ multiplex PCR, and TCRdb kept only the in-frame ones, dropping some. The table shows 90,000 to 120,000 clones, with roughly 90% occurring only once. Material: peripheral blood. These receptors all stem from a man aged 35 to 55 with active or convalescent COVID-19.

CDR3 residues: CATSPRQGFEKLFF. CDR3 DNA sequence: TGTGCCACCAGCCCTCGGCAGGGCTTTGAAAAACTGTTTTTT. The chain has TRBV15 and TRBJ1-4; tentatively, D is TRBD1 (5 bases). CDR1 LNHNV and CDR2 YYDKDF come from the germline V gene (reference sequence). Between the trimmed V and J ends, which lost 5 bases and 7 bases, there was a span of 14 bases. CDR3 length: 14 residues.

The chain combines TRBV7-8 with TRBJ1-6; D is unclear. CDR1 and CDR2 from the germline V gene are SGHVS and FQNEAQ. The CDR3 runs to 15 residues. The germline V and J ends were trimmed by 1 base and 4 bases, with 8 bases remaining between them. Here the CDR3 reads CASSLGDRYNSPLHF. For the CDR3, the DNA is TGTGCCAGCAGCTTAGGCGATCGTTATAATTCACCCCTCCACTTT.

The chain employs TRBV7-9 and TRBJ2-2; 7 bases map to TRBD2. Germline CDR1 reads SEHNR; CDR2 reads FQNEAQ (reference sequence). With V trimmed by 7 bases and J by 6 bases, 14 bases remained unmatched. The CDR3 is 16 amino acids. CDR3 protein: CASTPTPREMSGELFF. The CDR3 nucleotides are TGTGCCAGCACCCCCACCCCGCGGGAGATGTCCGGGGAGCTGTTTTTT. Combining the CDR3 with reference TRBV7-9 and TRBJ2-2 gives the whole variable domain DTGVSQNPRHKITKRGQNVTFRCDPISEHNRLYWYRQTLGQGPEFLTYFQNEAQLEKSRLLSDRFSAERPKGSFSTLEIQRTEQGDSAMYLCASTPTPREMSGELFFGEGSRLTVL.

With regard to this clone: Germline is not matched at one junction end, which may reflect a read error. The chain employs TRBV4-1 and TRBJ1-1; a weak D match, TRBD1 (5 bases). The V gene's germline CDR1 is MGHRA and CDR2 YSYEKL. This CDR3 has 11 amino acids. CDR3 DNA sequence: TGCGCCAGCAGCCAAGAGGCACAGGTGCTTTTT. This codes for CASSQEAQVLF.

The count of this clone is one. The chain joins TRBV10-3 to TRBJ1-5; D remains unclear. Per the germline V gene, CDR1 is ENHRY and CDR2 is SYGVKD. The CDR3 consists of 16 residues. The V and J ends lost 1 base and 0 bases respectively, with 10 bases between them. This chain's CDR3 is CAISEFISYSNQPQHF. In nucleotides, the CDR3 is TGTGCCATCAGTGAGTTTATCAGTTATAGCAATCAGCCCCAGCATTTT.

The chain uses TRBV5-1 and TRBJ1-5; weak D call: TRBD1 (6 bases). With 4 bases removed from V and 0 bases from J, the gap between germline ends came to 14 bases. Per the germline V gene, CDR1 is SGHRS and CDR2 is YFSETQ. There are 16 residues in the CDR3. CDR3 region: CASSLGQPNSNQPQHF. The DNA of the CDR3 is TGCGCCAGCAGCCTGGGACAACCGAATAGCAATCAGCCCCAGCATTTT.

The chain carries TRBV4-3 and TRBJ1-1; 9 nucleotides line up with TRBD1. This CDR3 contains 17 residues. The junction had 5 bases not matched to a gene; V was cut back by 0 bases and J by 0 bases. Germline-derived CDR1 and CDR2 are LGHNA and YSLEER. This chain's CDR3 is CASSQDRTGAVNTEAFF. The CDR3 bases are TGCGCCAGCAGCCAAGACCGGACAGGGGCGGTGAACACTGAAGCTTTCTTT.

The rearrangement uses TRBV28 and TRBJ2-5, with TRBD1 identical over 7 bases. Germline-derived CDR1 and CDR2 are MDHEN and SYDVKM. V lost 5 bases, J lost 2 bases, and 5 bases stayed unmatched. There are 14 residues in the CDR3. The CDR3 DNA sequence: TGTGCCAGCAGTACCGGGACAGTACAAGAGACCCAGTACTTC. Translated, it gives CASSTGTVQETQYF.

The rearrangement joins TRBV9 to TRBJ1-4; the D is unclear. The germline V and J ends were trimmed by 0 bases and 3 bases, with 9 bases remaining between them. The CDR3 runs to 15 residues. The germline V gene has CDR1 SGDLS and CDR2 YYNGEE. The CDR3, as DNA: TGTGCCAGCAGCGTAGGGGCAGCCCCTAATGAAAAACTGTTTTTT. Translating gives CASSVGAAPNEKLFF.

The V gene is TRBV5-4, the J gene TRBJ2-2, with D perhaps TRBD1 (5 bases). The V and J ends lost 4 bases and 3 bases respectively, with 10 bases between them. Germline CDR1 and CDR2: SGHNT and YYREEE (reference sequence). The CDR3 has 14 amino acids. Here the CDR3 DNA reads TGTGCCAGCAGCCCGGACACCTACACCGGGGAGCTGTTTTTT. Translating it yields CASSPDTYTGELFF.

The rearrangement uses TRBV7-2 and TRBJ1-3; TRBD1 agrees at 8 bases. The V segment lost 8 bases and the J segment 0 bases; nucleotides outside the gene matches: 9. Germline lookup yields CDR1 SGHTA and CDR2 FQGNSA. This CDR3 comprises 16 residues. CDR3 region: CASLGTGGISGNTIYF. DNA of the CDR3: TGTGCCAGCTTGGGTACAGGGGGAATCTCTGGAAACACCATATATTTT.

V and J are TRBV30 and TRBJ1-6; 7 bases line up with TRBD1. Germline loops: CDR1 GTSNPN, CDR2 SVGIG (reference sequence). V shed 0 bases and J 7 bases; nucleotides not matched to a gene: 9. This CDR3 region has 16 residues. CDR3 amino acids: CAWSVSPGQRNSPLHF. The CDR3 nucleotides read TGTGCCTGGAGTGTATCACCGGGACAGCGAAATTCACCCCTCCACTTT.

This chain joins TRBV2 and TRBJ1-5; TRBD1 aligns across 8 bases. V lost 0 bases and J lost 5; bases outside the gene matches: 6. Germline-derived CDR1 and CDR2 are SNHLY and FYNNEI. The CDR3 contains 16 residues. The CDR3 here is CASSEADQGAYQPQHF. Written as DNA, the CDR3 is TGTGCCAGCAGTGAAGCCGATCAGGGGGCGTATCAGCCCCAGCATTTT.

This chain links TRBV30 with TRBJ1-1; possibly TRBD1 for D (5 bases). CDR3 length: 13 amino acids. V dropped 7 bases and J dropped 1 base, with 13 bases sitting between them. Germline CDR1 is GTSNPN and CDR2 is SVGIG (reference sequence). The CDR3 here is CASANQGNTEAFF. The CDR3 bases are TGTGCCTCCGCCAACCAGGGGAACACTGAAGCTTTCTTT. Using reference TRBV30 and TRBJ1-1 for the parts outside the CDR3, the full variable domain is SQTIHQWPATLVQPVGSPLSLECTVEGTSNPNLYWYRQAAGRGLQLLFYSVGIGQISSEVPQNLSASRPQDRQFILSSKKLLLSDSGFYLCASANQGNTEAFFGQGTRLTVV.

V gene TRBV4-1 combines with J gene TRBJ2-1, with 11 bases identical to TRBD2. J lost 8 bases, V lost 6 bases, and 6 bases had no gene match. CDR3 length: 14 amino acids. Germline V gene data show CDR1 as MGHRA and CDR2 as YSYEKL. The CDR3 sequence: CASRDSGRGYEQFF. DNA for the CDR3: TGCGCCAGCAGGGATAGCGGGAGGGGGTATGAGCAGTTCTTC.

The chain has TRBV7-3 and TRBJ2-3, with 7 bases aligning to TRBD2. Germline loops: CDR1 SGHTA, CDR2 FQGTGA. CDR3 length: 16 residues. V lost 6 bases, J lost 5 bases, and 14 bases stayed unmatched. The CDR3 reads CASSHLYREVGDTQYF. In DNA form, the CDR3 reads TGTGCCAGCAGTCACTTATATCGGGAGGTAGGAGATACGCAGTATTTT.

The rearrangement links TRBV5-4 to TRBJ1-5; weak D call: TRBD1 (5 bases). The CDR3 consists of 12 residues. Between the trimmed V and J ends, which lost 4 bases and 10 bases, there was a span of 12 bases. The V gene's germline CDR1 is SGHNT and CDR2 YYREEE (reference sequence). The CDR3 bases are TGTGCCAGCAGCACGCCAGGGCACCCCCAGCATTTT. It specifies CASSTPGHPQHF.

In its sample, this clone was seen a few times. This chain links TRBV7-2 with TRBJ2-7, with D possibly being TRBD1 (6 bases). V was shortened by 5 bases and J by 6 bases, with 17 bases between the two germline ends. Germline loops: CDR1 SGHTA, CDR2 FQGNSA. The CDR3 has 14 amino acids. The chain's CDR3 is CASSLEGVFSEQYF. Here the CDR3 DNA reads TGTGCCAGCAGCCTCGAGGGGGTTTTTTCCGAGCAGTACTTC. The variable domain in full, with the rest retrieved from reference TRBV7-2 and TRBJ2-7, is GAGVSQSPSNKVTEKGKDVELRCDPISGHTALYWYRQSLGQGLEFLIYFQGNSAPDKSGLPSDRFSAERTGGSVSTLTIQRTQQEDSAVYLCASSLEGVFSEQYFGPGTRLTVT.